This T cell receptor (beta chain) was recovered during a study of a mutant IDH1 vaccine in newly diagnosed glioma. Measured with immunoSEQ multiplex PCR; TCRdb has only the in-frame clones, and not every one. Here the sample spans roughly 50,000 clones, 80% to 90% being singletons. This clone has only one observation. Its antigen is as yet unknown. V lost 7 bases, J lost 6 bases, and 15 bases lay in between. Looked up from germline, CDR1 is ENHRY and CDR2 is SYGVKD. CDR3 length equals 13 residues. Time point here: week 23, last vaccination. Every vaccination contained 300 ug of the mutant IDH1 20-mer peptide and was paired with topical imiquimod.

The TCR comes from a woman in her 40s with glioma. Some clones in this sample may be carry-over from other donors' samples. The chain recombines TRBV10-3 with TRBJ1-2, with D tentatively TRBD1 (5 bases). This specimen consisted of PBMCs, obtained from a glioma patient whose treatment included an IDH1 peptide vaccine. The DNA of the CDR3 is TGTGCCATCATGCCGGGACCGGGCGATGGCTACACCTTC. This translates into CAIMPGPGDGYTF.